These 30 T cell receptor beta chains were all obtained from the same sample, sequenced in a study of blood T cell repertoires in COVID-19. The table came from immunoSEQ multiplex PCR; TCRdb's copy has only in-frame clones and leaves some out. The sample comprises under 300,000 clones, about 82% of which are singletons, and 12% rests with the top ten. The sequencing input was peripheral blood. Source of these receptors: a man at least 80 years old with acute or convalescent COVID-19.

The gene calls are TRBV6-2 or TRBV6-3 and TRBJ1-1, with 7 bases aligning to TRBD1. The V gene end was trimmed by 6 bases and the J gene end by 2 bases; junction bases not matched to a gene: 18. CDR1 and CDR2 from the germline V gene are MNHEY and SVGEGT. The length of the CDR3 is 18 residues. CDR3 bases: TGTGCCAGCAGCCCCGGCTGGGCAGGGGGTGATGGAAACACTGAAGCTTTCTTT. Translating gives CASSPGWAGGDGNTEAFF.

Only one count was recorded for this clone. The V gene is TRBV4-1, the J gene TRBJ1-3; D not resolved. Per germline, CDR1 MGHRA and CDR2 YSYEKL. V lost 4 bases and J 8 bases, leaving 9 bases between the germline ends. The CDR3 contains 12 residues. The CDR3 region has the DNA TGCGCCAGCAGCCTCGCGGGCGACACCATATATTTT. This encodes CASSLAGDTIYF.

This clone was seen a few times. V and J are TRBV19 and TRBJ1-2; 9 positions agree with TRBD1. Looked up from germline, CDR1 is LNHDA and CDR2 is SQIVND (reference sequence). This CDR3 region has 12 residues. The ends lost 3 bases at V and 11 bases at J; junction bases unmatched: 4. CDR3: CASSIGTGSYTF. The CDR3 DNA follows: TGTGCCAGTAGTATCGGGACAGGGTCATACACCTTC.

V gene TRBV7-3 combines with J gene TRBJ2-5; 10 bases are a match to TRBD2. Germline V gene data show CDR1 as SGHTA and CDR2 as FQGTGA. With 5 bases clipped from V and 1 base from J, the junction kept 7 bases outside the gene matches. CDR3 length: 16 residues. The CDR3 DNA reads TGTGCCAGCAGCGCCCAGGGGACTAGCGCCCAAGAGACCCAGTACTTC. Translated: CASSAQGTSAQETQYF.

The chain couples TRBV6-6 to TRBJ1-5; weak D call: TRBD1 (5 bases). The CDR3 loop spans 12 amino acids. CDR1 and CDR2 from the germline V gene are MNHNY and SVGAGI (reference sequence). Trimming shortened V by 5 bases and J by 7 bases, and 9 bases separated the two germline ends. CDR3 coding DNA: TGTGCCAGCAGTGCGCAGGGCCAGCCCCAGCATTTT. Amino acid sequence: CASSAQGQPQHF.

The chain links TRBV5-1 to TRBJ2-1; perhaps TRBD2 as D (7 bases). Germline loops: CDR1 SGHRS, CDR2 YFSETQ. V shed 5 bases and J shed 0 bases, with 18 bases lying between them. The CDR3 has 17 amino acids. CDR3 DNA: TGCGCCAGCAGTCTGGGAGGGGGTTCGAGCTCCTACAATGAGCAGTTCTTC. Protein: CASSLGGGSSSYNEQFF.

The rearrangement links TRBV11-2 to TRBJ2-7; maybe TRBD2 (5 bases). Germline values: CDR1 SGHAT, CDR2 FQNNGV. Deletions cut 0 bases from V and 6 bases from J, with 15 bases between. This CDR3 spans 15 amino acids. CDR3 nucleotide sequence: TGTGCCAGCAGCTTAGATCGGGGTGAAGGGTTCGAGCAGTACTTC. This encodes CASSLDRGEGFEQYF.

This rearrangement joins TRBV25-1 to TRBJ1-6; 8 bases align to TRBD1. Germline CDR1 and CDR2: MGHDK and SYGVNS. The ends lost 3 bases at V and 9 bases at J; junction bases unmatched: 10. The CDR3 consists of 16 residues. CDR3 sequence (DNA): TGTGCCAGCAGTGACCCCCGGACAGGGAATATTTCACCCCTCCACTTT. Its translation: CASSDPRTGNISPLHF. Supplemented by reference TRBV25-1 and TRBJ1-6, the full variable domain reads EADIYQTPRYLVIGTGKKITLECSQTMGHDKMYWYQQDPGMELHLIHYSYGVNSTEKGDLSSESTVSRIRTEHFPLTLESARPSHTSQYLCASSDPRTGNISPLHFGNGTRLTVT.

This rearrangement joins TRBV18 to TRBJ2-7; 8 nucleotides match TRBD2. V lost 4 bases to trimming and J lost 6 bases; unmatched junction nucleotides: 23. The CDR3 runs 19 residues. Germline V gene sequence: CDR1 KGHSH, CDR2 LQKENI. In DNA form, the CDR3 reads TGTGCCAGCTCACGCCCGGGCCTAGCGGGTTATGTCGCGCCTCCCGAGCAGTACTTC. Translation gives CASSRPGLAGYVAPPEQYF.

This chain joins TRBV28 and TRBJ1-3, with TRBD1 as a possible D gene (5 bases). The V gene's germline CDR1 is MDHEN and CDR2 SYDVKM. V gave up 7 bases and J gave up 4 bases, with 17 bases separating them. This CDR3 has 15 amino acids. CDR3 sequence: CASNSYGGTGNTIYF. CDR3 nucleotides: TGTGCCAGCAACTCGTACGGGGGTACGGGAAACACCATATATTTT.

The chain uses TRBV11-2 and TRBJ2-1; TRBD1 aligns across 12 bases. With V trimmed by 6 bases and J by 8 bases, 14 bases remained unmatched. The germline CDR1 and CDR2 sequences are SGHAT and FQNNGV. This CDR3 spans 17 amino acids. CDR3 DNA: TGTGCCAGCAGTTCCCGCCCCCCGGGACAGGGGGCAGATGAGCAGTTCTTC. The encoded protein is CASSSRPPGQGADEQFF.

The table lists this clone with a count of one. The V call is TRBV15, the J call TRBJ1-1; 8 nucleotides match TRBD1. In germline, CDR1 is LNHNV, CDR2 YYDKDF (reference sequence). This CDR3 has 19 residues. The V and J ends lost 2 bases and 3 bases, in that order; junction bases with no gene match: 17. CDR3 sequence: CATSRQNRGVGTADTEAFF. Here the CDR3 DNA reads TGTGCCACCAGCAGACAAAACAGGGGGGTAGGGACAGCCGACACTGAAGCTTTCTTT.

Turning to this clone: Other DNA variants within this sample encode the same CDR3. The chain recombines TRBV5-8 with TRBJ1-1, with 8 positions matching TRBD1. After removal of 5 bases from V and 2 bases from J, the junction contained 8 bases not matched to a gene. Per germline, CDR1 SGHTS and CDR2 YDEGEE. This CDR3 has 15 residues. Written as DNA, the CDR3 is TGTGCCAGCAGTCTCACAGGGGGGCTTAACACTGAAGCTTTCTTT. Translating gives CASSLTGGLNTEAFF.

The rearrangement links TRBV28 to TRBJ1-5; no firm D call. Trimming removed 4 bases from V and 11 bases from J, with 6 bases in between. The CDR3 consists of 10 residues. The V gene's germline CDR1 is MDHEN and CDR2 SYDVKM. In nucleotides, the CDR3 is TGTGCCAGCAGTTCCTCGGCCCAGCATTTT. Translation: CASSSSAQHF.

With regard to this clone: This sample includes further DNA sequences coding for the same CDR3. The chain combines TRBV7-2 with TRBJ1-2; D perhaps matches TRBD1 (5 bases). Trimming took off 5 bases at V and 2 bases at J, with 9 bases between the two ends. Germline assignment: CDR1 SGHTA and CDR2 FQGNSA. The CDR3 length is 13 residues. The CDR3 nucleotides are TGTGCCAGCAGCCTGGGGCAGAACTATGGCTACACCTTC. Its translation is CASSLGQNYGYTF.

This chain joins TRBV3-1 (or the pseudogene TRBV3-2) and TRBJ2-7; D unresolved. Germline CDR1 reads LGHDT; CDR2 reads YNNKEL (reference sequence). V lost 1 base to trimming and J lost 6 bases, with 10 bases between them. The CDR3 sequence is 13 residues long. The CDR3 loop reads CASSQGGSSEQYF. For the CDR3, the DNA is TGTGCCAGCAGCCAAGGTGGTAGCAGCGAGCAGTACTTC.

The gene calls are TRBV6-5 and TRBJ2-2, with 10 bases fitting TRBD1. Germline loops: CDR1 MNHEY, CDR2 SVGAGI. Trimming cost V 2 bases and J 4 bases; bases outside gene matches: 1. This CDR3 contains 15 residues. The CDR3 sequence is CASSYGQGGTGELFF. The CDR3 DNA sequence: TGTGCCAGCAGTTACGGACAGGGGGGCACCGGGGAGCTGTTTTTT.

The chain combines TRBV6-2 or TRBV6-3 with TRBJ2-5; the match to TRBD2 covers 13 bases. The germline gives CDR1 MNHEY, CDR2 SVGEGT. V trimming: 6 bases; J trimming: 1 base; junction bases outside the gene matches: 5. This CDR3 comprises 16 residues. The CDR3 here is CASSPGTSGIQETQYF. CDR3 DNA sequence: TGTGCCAGCAGCCCCGGGACTAGCGGGATCCAAGAGACCCAGTACTTC.

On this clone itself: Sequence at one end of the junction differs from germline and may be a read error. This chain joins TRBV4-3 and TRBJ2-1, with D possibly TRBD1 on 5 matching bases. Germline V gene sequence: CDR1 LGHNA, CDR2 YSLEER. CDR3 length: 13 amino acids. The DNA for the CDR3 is TGCGCCAGCAGCCAAGATCTGGAGAACAGGCTAATCTTC. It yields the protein CASSQDLENRLIF.

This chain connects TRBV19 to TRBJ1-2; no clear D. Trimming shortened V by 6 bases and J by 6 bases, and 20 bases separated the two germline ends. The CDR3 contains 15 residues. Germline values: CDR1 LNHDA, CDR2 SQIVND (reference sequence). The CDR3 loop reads CASSPVGRFSDGYTF. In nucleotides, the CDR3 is TGTGCCAGTAGCCCGGTGGGGAGGTTCTCCGATGGCTACACCTTC.

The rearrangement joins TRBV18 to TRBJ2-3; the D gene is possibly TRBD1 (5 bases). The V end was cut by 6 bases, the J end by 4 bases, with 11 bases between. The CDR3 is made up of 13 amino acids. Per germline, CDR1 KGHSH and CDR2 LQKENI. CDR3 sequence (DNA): TGTGCCAGCTCTCCTGACAGTTCAGATACGCAGTATTTT. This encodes CASSPDSSDTQYF.

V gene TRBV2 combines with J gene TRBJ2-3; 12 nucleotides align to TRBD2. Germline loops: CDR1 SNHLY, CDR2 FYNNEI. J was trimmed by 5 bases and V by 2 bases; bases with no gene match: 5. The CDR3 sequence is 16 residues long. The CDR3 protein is CASSESLAGGQDTQYF. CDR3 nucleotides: TGTGCCAGCAGTGAAAGCCTAGCGGGGGGGCAAGATACGCAGTATTTT.

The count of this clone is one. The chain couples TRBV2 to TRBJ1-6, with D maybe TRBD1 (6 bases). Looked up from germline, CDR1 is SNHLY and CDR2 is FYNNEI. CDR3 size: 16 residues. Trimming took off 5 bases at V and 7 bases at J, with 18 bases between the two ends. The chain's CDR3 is CASSPRGPFENSPLHF. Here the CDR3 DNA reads TGTGCCAGCAGTCCCAGGGGTCCCTTCGAAAATTCACCCCTCCACTTT. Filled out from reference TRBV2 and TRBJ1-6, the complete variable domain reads EPEVTQTPSHQVTQMGQEVILRCVPISNHLYFYWYRQILGQKVEFLVSFYNNEISEKSEIFDDQFSVERPDGSNFTLKIRSTKLEDSAMYFCASSPRGPFENSPLHFGNGTRLTVT.

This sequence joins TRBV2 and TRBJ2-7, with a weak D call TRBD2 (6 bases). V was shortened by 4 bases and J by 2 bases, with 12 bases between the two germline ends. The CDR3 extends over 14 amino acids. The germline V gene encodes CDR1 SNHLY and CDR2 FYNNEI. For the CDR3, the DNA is TGTGCCAGCAGTGTGAGCGGGCCCACCTACGAGCAGTACTTC. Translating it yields CASSVSGPTYEQYF.

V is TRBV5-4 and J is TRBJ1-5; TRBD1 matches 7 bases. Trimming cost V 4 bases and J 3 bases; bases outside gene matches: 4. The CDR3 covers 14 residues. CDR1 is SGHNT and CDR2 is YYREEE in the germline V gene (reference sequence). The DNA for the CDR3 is TGTGCCAGCAGCAATGGGACAGTCAATCAGCCCCAGCATTTT. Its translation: CASSNGTVNQPQHF.

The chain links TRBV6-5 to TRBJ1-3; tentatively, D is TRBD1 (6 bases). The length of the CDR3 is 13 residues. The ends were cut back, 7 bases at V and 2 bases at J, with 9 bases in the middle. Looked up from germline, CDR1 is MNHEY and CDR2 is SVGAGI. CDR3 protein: CASTGQPGNTIYF. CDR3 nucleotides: TGTGCCAGCACTGGACAGCCTGGAAACACCATATATTTT.

The CDR3 DNA follows: TGTGCCAGCAGCCAAGTGCGTAGTTCCTACGAGCAGTACTTC. This gives the protein CASSQVRSSYEQYF. The rearrangement uses TRBV3-1 (or the pseudogene TRBV3-2) and TRBJ2-7; D is unclear. Germline CDR1 and CDR2: LGHDT and YNNKEL (reference sequence). This CDR3 contains 14 residues. Trimming removed 1 base at V and 1 base at J, with 8 bases between.

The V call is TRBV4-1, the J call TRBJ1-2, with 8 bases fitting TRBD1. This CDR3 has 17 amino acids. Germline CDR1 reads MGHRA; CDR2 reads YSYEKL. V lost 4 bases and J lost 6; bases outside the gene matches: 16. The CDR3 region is CASSPTDRTGSRDGYTF. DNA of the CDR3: TGCGCCAGCAGCCCAACGGATCGGACAGGGTCGAGAGATGGCTACACCTTC.

The CDR3 protein is CASSSDSLNNEKLFF. CDR3 DNA sequence: TGCGCCAGCAGCTCGGACAGCCTTAATAATGAAAAACTGTTTTTT. The J gene is TRBJ1-4, the V gene TRBV5-1; D perhaps matches TRBD1 (6 bases). This CDR3 is 15 amino acids long. Trimming pared 3 bases from V and 4 bases from J, leaving 13 bases between. From germline, CDR1 is SGHRS and CDR2 YFSETQ.

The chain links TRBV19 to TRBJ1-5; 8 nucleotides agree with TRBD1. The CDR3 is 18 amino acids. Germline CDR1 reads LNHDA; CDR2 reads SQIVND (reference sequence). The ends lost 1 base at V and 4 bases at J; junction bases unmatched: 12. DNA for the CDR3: TGTGCCAGTAGTATAGGAGTGACAGGGGAGACGTGGAATCAGCCCCAGCATTTT. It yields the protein CASSIGVTGETWNQPQHF.